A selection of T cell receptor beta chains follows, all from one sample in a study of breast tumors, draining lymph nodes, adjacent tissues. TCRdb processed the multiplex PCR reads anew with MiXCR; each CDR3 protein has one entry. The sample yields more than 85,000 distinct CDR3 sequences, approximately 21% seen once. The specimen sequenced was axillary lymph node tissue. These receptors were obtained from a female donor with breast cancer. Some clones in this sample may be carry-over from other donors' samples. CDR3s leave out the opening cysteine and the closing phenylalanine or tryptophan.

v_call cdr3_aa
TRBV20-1 SARNNYEQY
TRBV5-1 ASSLSGFGDTQY
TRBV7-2 ASSPGTGGTANYGYT
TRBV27 ASSFRTLGETQY
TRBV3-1 ASSQVLGGVRLANYGYT
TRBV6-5 ASSYGGRGTSGNNEQF
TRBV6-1 ASSTTGVNTDTQY
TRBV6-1 ASRGSGTGEGEQY
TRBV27 ASSFWPANYGYT
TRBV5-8 ASSRGQHLIYEQY